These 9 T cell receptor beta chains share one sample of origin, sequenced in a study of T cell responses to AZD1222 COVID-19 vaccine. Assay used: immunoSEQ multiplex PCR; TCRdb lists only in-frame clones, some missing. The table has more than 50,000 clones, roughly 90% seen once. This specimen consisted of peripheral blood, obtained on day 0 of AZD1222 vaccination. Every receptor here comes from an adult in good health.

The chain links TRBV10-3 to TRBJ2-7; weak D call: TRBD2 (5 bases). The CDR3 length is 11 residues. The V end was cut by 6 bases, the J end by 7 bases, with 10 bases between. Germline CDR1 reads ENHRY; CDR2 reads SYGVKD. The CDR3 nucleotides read TGTGCCATCAGCGAACCGGGAGAGCAGTACTTC. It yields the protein CAISEPGEQYF.

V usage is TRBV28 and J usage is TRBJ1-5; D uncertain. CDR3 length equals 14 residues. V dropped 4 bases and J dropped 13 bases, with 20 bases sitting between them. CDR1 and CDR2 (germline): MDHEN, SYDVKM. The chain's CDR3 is CASSSPAFSKTQHF. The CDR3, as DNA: TGTGCCAGCAGTTCCCCTGCTTTTAGTAAAACGCAGCATTTT.

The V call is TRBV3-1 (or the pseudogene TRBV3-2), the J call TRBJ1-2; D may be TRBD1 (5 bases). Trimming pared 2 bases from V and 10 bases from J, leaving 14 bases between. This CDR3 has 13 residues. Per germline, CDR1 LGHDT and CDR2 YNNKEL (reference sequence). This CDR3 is CASSQQGIFDYTF. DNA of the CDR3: TGTGCCAGCAGCCAACAGGGAATTTTCGACTACACCTTC.

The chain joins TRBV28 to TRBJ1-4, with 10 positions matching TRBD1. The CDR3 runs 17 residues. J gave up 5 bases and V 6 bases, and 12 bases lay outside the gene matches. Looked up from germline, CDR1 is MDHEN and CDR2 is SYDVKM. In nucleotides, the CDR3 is TGTGCCAGCAGCCTTCTAGGGACAGGGGACGAAAATGAAAAACTGTTTTTT. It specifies CASSLLGTGDENEKLFF.

Written as DNA, the CDR3 is TGTGCCATCAGTGGGATGGGTACAGGGGCTAGGTACGAGCAGTACTTC. Translated: CAISGMGTGARYEQYF. The chain employs TRBV10-3 and TRBJ2-7, with TRBD1 matching 7 bases. Germline CDR1 ENHRY, CDR2 SYGVKD. This CDR3 has 16 residues. Unmatched junction bases numbered 13, after V lost 4 bases and J lost 4 bases.

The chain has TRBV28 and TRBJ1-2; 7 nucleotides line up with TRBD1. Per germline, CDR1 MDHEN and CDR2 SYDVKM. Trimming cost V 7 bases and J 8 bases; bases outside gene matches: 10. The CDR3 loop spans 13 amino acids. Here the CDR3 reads CASTTGPERGYTF. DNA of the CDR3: TGTGCCAGCACGACAGGGCCGGAGCGGGGCTACACCTTC.

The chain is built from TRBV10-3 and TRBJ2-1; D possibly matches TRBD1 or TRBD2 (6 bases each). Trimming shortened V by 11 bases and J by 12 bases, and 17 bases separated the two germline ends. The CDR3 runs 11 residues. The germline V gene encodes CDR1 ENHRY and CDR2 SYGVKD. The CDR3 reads CASEGGSVQFF. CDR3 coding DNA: TGTGCCTCCGAAGGGGGGAGTGTGCAGTTCTTC.

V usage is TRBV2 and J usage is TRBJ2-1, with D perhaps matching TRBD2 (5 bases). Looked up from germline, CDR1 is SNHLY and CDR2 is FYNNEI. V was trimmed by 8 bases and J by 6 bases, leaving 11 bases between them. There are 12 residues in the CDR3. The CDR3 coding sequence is TGTGCCAGCGCTGGACTTACCAATGAGCAGTTCTTC. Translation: CASAGLTNEQFF.

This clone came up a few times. Here the CDR3 reads CASSQGLGKESYEQYF. The CDR3 region has the DNA TGTGCCAGCAGCCAGGGTCTAGGGAAAGAATCCTACGAGCAGTACTTC. The genes are TRBV27 and TRBJ2-7; TRBD1 might be the D (5 bases). V lost 6 bases and J lost 1, with 19 bases in between. The CDR3 runs to 16 residues. Germline CDR1 MNHEY, CDR2 SMNVEV (reference sequence).